This paragraph covers one T cell receptor (beta chain) sequence. Its target is unknown. Germline CDR1 and CDR2: SGHDT and YYEEEE. The germline V and J ends were trimmed by 2 bases and 6 bases, with 19 bases remaining between them. The CDR3 sequence is 16 residues long. Sequencing libraries made from TCR beta cDNA carried unique molecular identifiers. The T cell input of roughly 0.9 to 11 million gave hundreds of thousands of cDNA molecules. TCRdb reanalysed the PCR reads using MiXCR and keeps one entry per CDR3 protein. The sample includes roughly 410,000 distinct CDR3 sequences, around a third of them seen just once. The data were obtained in a study of post-analysis software for immune sequencing data. Study-wide findings and caveats: Higher frequency in patients than in controls was seen for roughly five TRBV segments, with TRBV5-6, TRBV5-1 and TRBV20-1 among them.

Material: blood. V is TRBV5-6 and J is TRBJ2-3, with D possibly called TRBD1 or TRBD2 (5 bases each). This TCR derives from a girl between 5 and 17 years old with multiple sclerosis. CDR3 loop: CASSFGPRAGEDTQYF. The CDR3 nucleotides read TGTGCCAGCAGCTTCGGTCCCAGGGCCGGGGAGGATACGCAGTATTTT. The variable domain in full, with the rest retrieved from reference TRBV5-6 and TRBJ2-3, is DAGVTQSPTHLIKTRGQQVTLRCSPKSGHDTVSWYQQALGQGPQFIFQYYEEEERQRGNFPDRFSGHQFPNYSSELNVNALLLGDSALYLCASSFGPRAGEDTQYFGPGTRLTVL.